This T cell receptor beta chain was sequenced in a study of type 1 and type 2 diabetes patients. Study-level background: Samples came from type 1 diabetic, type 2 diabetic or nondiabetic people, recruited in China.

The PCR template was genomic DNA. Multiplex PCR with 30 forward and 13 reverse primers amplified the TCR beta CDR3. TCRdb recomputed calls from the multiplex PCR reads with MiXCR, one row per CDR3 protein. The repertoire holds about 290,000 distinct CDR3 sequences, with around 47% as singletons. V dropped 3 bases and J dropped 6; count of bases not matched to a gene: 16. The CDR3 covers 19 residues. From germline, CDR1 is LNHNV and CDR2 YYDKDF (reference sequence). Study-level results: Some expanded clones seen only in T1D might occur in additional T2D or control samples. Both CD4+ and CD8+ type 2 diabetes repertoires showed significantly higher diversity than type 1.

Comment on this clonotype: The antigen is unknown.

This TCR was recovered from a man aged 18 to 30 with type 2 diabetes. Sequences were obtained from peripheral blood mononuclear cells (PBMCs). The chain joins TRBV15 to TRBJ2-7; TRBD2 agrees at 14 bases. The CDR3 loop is CATSSLEPGLAGAWGEQYF. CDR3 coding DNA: TGTGCCACCAGCAGCCTCGAACCGGGACTAGCGGGAGCTTGGGGCGAGCAGTACTTC.